A selection of T cell receptor beta chains follows, all from one sample in a study of T cell responses to AZD1222 COVID-19 vaccine. The table came from immunoSEQ multiplex PCR; TCRdb's copy has only in-frame clones and leaves some out. The sample carries 130,000 or so clones, 65% to 90% recorded once. This specimen was peripheral blood, taken on day 0 of AZD1222 vaccination. The receptors come from an adult in good health. The CDR3 runs from the conserved cysteine through the conserved F or W. A D gene is named only where the DNA matches it firmly. The listing skips clone size in some rows; elsewhere it reads once, few, many or a size class.

size: -; J: TRBJ2-7; D: -; V: TRBV29-1; CDR3: CSVAGDGYEQYF; DNA: TGCAGCGTTGCAGGGGACGGCTACGAGCAGTACTTC
size: -; J: TRBJ2-5; D: TRBD2; V: TRBV5-4; CDR3: CASSPSRGGEETQYF; DNA: TGTGCCAGCAGCCCCTCTCGCGGGGGGGAAGAGACCCAGTACTTC
size: -; J: TRBJ2-5; D: -; V: TRBV11-3; CDR3: CASSLQRDTGTQYF; DNA: TGTGCCAGCAGCTTACAGAGGGACACGGGGACCCAGTACTTC
size: -; J: TRBJ2-4; D: TRBD1; V: TRBV28; CDR3: CASSFRGHLAKNIQYF; DNA: TGTGCCAGCAGTTTTAGGGGGCATTTAGCCAAAAACATTCAGTACTTC
size: medium-sized; J: TRBJ1-4; D: -; V: TRBV19; CDR3: CASSTGETTNEKLFF; DNA: TGTGCCAGTAGTACCGGGGAAACAACTAATGAAAAACTGTTTTTT
size: -; J: TRBJ1-1; D: -; V: TRBV19; CDR3: CASSIGGENTEAFF; DNA: TGTGCCAGTAGTATAGGGGGGGAGAACACTGAAGCTTTCTTT
size: -; J: TRBJ2-1; D: -; V: TRBV11-3; CDR3: CASSRDSYNEQFF; DNA: TGTGCCAGCAGCCGAGACAGCTACAATGAGCAGTTCTTC
size: -; J: TRBJ1-2; D: -; V: TRBV7-2; CDR3: CASSFDARGGYTF; DNA: TGTGCCAGCAGCTTTGACGCCAGGGGCGGCTACACCTTC
size: -; J: TRBJ2-2; D: TRBD1; V: TRBV28; CDR3: CASSLALRQGFTGELFF; DNA: TGTGCCAGCAGTTTAGCCCTCAGACAGGGCTTCACCGGGGAGCTGTTTTTT
size: once; J: TRBJ2-7; D: -; V: TRBV9; CDR3: CASNQFQDSSYEQYF; DNA: TGTGCCAGCAACCAGTTTCAGGACAGCTCCTACGAGCAGTACTTC
size: -; J: TRBJ1-1; D: -; V: TRBV19; CDR3: CASSIRGLNTEAFF; DNA: TGTGCCAGTAGTATACGAGGGTTGAACACTGAAGCTTTCTTT
size: -; J: TRBJ2-3; D: TRBD2; V: TRBV28; CDR3: CASKDSGGYTDTQYF; DNA: TGTGCCAGCAAGGATAGCGGGGGGTACACAGATACGCAGTATTTT
size: -; J: TRBJ1-1; D: -; V: TRBV20-1; CDR3: CSAPGRAEAFF; DNA: TGCAGTGCTCCCGGACGGGCTGAAGCTTTCTTT
size: few; J: TRBJ2-2; D: TRBD1; V: TRBV10-3; CDR3: CAIRSGTGNTGELFF; DNA: TGTGCCATCAGGTCCGGGACAGGGAACACCGGGGAGCTGTTTTTT
size: few; J: TRBJ2-7; D: -; V: TRBV5-1; CDR3: CASSMKAGRWDIEQYF; DNA: TGCGCCAGCAGCATGAAGGCGGGACGGTGGGACATCGAGCAGTACTTC
size: -; J: TRBJ2-1; D: -; V: TRBV25-1; CDR3: CASSESGAYGDEQFF; DNA: TGTGCCAGCAGTGAATCAGGGGCATACGGGGACGAGCAGTTCTTC
size: -; J: TRBJ1-1; D: -; V: TRBV11-2; CDR3: CASSYRGQLNTEAFF; DNA: TGTGCCAGCAGCTACCGGGGGCAGCTTAACACTGAAGCTTTCTTT
size: once; J: TRBJ2-7; D: -; V: TRBV19; CDR3: CASSMRSQRNEQYF; DNA: TGTGCCAGTAGTATGCGTTCTCAGAGAAACGAGCAGTACTTC
size: -; J: TRBJ2-1; D: TRBD1; V: TRBV12-5; CDR3: CASGTKGQEGFF; DNA: TGTGCTAGTGGGACTAAGGGACAGGAAGGCTTCTTC
size: -; J: TRBJ1-2; D: -; V: TRBV28; CDR3: CASSLRGVGGYTF; DNA: TGTGCCAGCAGTTTACGAGGGGTTGGGGGCTACACCTTC
size: -; J: TRBJ1-1; D: -; V: TRBV6-2/TRBV6-3; CDR3: CASSVGSAVSEAFF; DNA: TGTGCCAGCAGTGTGGGGTCCGCGGTGTCTGAAGCTTTCTTT
size: -; J: TRBJ2-7; D: -; V: TRBV6-5; CDR3: CASTGAVYEQYF; DNA: TGTGCCAGCACCGGAGCGGTCTACGAGCAGTACTTC
size: few; J: TRBJ1-5; D: -; V: TRBV28; CDR3: CASRNPGVPNNQPQHF; DNA: TGTGCCAGCAGGAACCCAGGGGTTCCGAACAATCAGCCCCAGCATTTT
size: -; J: TRBJ2-7; D: TRBD2; V: TRBV18; CDR3: CASSPTSGGAYEQYF; DNA: TGTGCCAGCTCACCTACTAGCGGGGGGGCCTACGAGCAGTACTTC
size: -; J: TRBJ2-7; D: TRBD2; V: TRBV3-1/TRBV3-2; CDR3: CASSSRLAGVDEQYF; DNA: TGTGCCAGCAGCTCGAGACTAGCGGGGGTAGACGAGCAGTACTTC
size: -; J: TRBJ1-1; D: -; V: TRBV12-3/TRBV12-4; CDR3: CASNPGSNTEAFF; DNA: TGTGCCAGCAACCCTGGATCGAACACTGAAGCTTTCTTT
size: -; J: TRBJ1-2; D: -; V: TRBV3-1/TRBV3-2; CDR3: CASSQAAAYGYTF; DNA: TGTGCCAGCAGCCAAGCGGCCGCTTATGGCTACACCTTC
size: -; J: TRBJ2-7; D: -; V: TRBV7-6; CDR3: CASRPGTPAYEQYF; DNA: TGTGCCAGCAGACCCGGGACACCGGCCTACGAGCAGTACTTC
size: once; J: TRBJ2-1; D: TRBD2; V: TRBV4-3; CDR3: CASSRTSGGIGDEQFF; DNA: TGCGCCAGCAGCCGGACTAGCGGGGGGATCGGGGATGAGCAGTTCTTC
size: few; J: TRBJ2-7; D: -; V: TRBV9; CDR3: CASSRLTGPYEQYF; DNA: TGTGCCAGCAGCCGATTGACAGGCCCCTACGAGCAGTACTTC
size: once; J: TRBJ1-6; D: -; V: TRBV6-5; CDR3: CASSYSLGLYNSPLHF; DNA: TGTGCCAGCAGTTACTCGTTAGGGCTCTATAATTCACCCCTCCACTTT
size: once; J: TRBJ1-1; D: TRBD1; V: TRBV10-1; CDR3: CASSESRADRGLVTEAFF; DNA: TGCGCCAGCAGTGAGTCGAGGGCGGACAGGGGCCTGGTCACTGAAGCTTTCTTT
size: -; J: TRBJ1-3; D: -; V: TRBV28; CDR3: CATSLYIPNTIYF; DNA: TGTGCCACCTCTCTATATATCCCCAACACCATATATTTT
size: -; J: TRBJ1-1; D: TRBD1; V: TRBV19; CDR3: CASSPAGQKNTEAFF; DNA: TGTGCCAGTAGTCCGGCGGGACAGAAGAACACTGAAGCTTTCTTT
size: -; J: TRBJ2-6; D: -; V: TRBV27; CDR3: CASNFGPEPGANVLTF; DNA: TGTGCCAGCAATTTTGGCCCGGAGCCCGGGGCCAACGTCCTGACTTTC
size: -; J: TRBJ1-1; D: -; V: TRBV28; CDR3: CASSHPGAMNTEAFF; DNA: TGTGCCAGCAGTCATCCGGGAGCCATGAACACTGAAGCTTTCTTT
size: -; J: TRBJ1-2; D: TRBD1; V: TRBV9; CDR3: CASSGYRDREGDYGYTF; DNA: TGTGCCAGCAGCGGCTACCGGGACAGGGAAGGTGACTATGGCTACACCTTC
size: -; J: TRBJ2-1; D: TRBD1; V: TRBV6-5; CDR3: CASSLPDRGGEQFF; DNA: TGTGCCAGCAGCCTGCCGGACAGGGGTGGCGAGCAGTTCTTC
size: -; J: TRBJ1-5; D: -; V: TRBV27; CDR3: CASSLGPNQPQHF; DNA: TGTGCCAGCAGTTTGGGGCCCAATCAGCCCCAGCATTTT
size: -; J: TRBJ1-6; D: -; V: TRBV4-3; CDR3: CASSHRDIGGSPLHF; DNA: TGCGCCAGCAGCCATCGGGACATAGGGGGTTCACCCCTCCACTTT
size: -; J: TRBJ2-7; D: -; V: TRBV9; CDR3: CASSLEGEREQYF; DNA: TGTGCCAGCAGCCTTGAAGGAGAGCGCGAGCAGTACTTC
size: -; J: TRBJ2-1; D: TRBD2; V: TRBV19; CDR3: CASSILAGGRNYNEQFF; DNA: TGTGCCAGTAGTATTTTGGCGGGGGGACGAAACTACAATGAGCAGTTCTTC
size: -; J: TRBJ2-3; D: -; V: TRBV7-9; CDR3: CASSFSRTDTQYF; DNA: TGTGCCAGCAGCTTTAGTAGGACAGATACGCAGTATTTT
size: -; J: TRBJ2-1; D: -; V: TRBV11-1; CDR3: CASSLGLGNEQFF; DNA: TGTGCCAGCAGCTTAGGACTGGGGAATGAGCAGTTCTTC
size: once; J: TRBJ2-6; D: -; V: TRBV5-1; CDR3: CASSAAGGRESSGANVLTF; DNA: TGCGCCAGCAGCGCAGCCGGGGGTAGAGAAAGCTCTGGGGCCAACGTCCTGACTTTC
size: -; J: TRBJ1-6; D: -; V: TRBV30; CDR3: CAWSEGGYNSPLHF; DNA: TGTGCCTGGAGTGAGGGAGGGTATAATTCACCCCTCCACTTT
size: once; J: TRBJ2-3; D: TRBD2; V: TRBV12-3/TRBV12-4; CDR3: CASRRTSGDTQYF; DNA: TGTGCCAGCCGACGGACTAGCGGAGATACGCAGTATTTT
size: -; J: TRBJ2-3; D: TRBD1; V: TRBV12-3/TRBV12-4; CDR3: CASRTGGGTQYF; DNA: TGTGCCAGCAGAACAGGGGGAGGTACGCAGTATTTT
size: -; J: TRBJ2-7; D: -; V: TRBV19; CDR3: CASSNRGGDTQNSYEQYF; DNA: TGTGCCAGTAGTAACCGAGGGGGGGACACACAAAACTCCTACGAGCAGTACTTC
size: -; J: TRBJ2-7; D: -; V: TRBV5-1; CDR3: CASSLEPSTGYEQYF; DNA: TGCGCCAGCAGCTTGGAGCCTAGCACGGGCTACGAGCAGTACTTC
size: -; J: TRBJ1-6; D: -; V: TRBV5-1; CDR3: CASSLGGPAQNSPLHF; DNA: TGCGCCAGCAGCTTGGGGGGCCCTGCCCAAAATTCACCCCTCCACTTT
size: -; J: TRBJ1-5; D: -; V: TRBV14; CDR3: CASSQGGGGYSNQPQHF; DNA: TGTGCCAGCAGCCAAGGGGGAGGGGGTTATAGCAATCAGCCCCAGCATTTT
size: -; J: TRBJ1-2; D: -; V: TRBV7-2; CDR3: CASSSDSIYGYTF; DNA: TGTGCCAGCAGCTCGGACTCCATCTATGGCTACACCTTC